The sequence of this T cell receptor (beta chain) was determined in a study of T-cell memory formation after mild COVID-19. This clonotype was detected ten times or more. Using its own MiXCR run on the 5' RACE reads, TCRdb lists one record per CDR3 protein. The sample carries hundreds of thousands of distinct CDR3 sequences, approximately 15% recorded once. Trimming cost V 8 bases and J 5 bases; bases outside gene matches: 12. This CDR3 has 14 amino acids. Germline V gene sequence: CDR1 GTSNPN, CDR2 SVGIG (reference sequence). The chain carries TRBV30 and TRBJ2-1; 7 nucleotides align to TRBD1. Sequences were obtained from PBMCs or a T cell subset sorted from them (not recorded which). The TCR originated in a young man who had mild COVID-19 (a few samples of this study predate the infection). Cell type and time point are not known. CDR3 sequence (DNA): TGTGCCGCGAGTACAGGGGTCCCTGACAATGAGCAGTTCTTC. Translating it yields CAASTGVPDNEQFF.